This record looks at one T cell receptor (beta chain) sequence and its context. The data were produced by immunoSEQ multiplex PCR, yet TCRdb's version contains in-frame clones alone and is incomplete. The table shows some 270,000 clones, with roughly 89% occurring only once. These data belong to a study of blood T cell repertoires in COVID-19. J gave up 4 bases and V 5 bases, and 7 bases lay outside the gene matches. Germline CDR1 reads LNHDA; CDR2 reads SQIVND (reference sequence). This CDR3 has 16 amino acids. The chain couples TRBV19 to TRBJ2-2, with 10 bases identical to TRBD1. This receptor was taken from a woman in her thirties or forties who had recovered from COVID-19. Sequencing was carried out using peripheral blood. This chain's CDR3 is CASSPRTGGITGELFF. DNA for the CDR3: TGTGCCAGTAGTCCACGGACAGGGGGGATCACCGGGGAGCTGTTTTTT.